This entry features one T cell receptor beta chain sequence. The target antigen is unknown. This sample was included in a study of T cell responses to AZD1222 COVID-19 vaccine. Whole-study findings and limits: Two doses of AZD1222 preceded a rise in Spike-specific TCR breadth and depth. No repertoire was sampled before or during the peak T cell response, only after it.

The V end was cut by 0 bases, the J end by 2 bases, with 7 bases between. Germline CDR1 and CDR2: SGDLS and YYNGEE. The CDR3 consists of 14 residues. Profiled with immunoSEQ multiplex PCR; TCRdb holds only in-frame clones, not every one. The sample contains under 75,000 clones, roughly 85% of which appear only once. The chain combines TRBV9 with TRBJ2-3; D unresolved. Sequenced here: peripheral blood, sampled on day 0 of AZD1222 vaccination. This sequence originates from an adult in good health. The CDR3 region is CASSVAVSTDTQYF. The CDR3 coding sequence is TGTGCCAGCAGCGTAGCCGTGTCCACAGATACGCAGTATTTT.